Each of the 20 T cell receptor beta chains below was sequenced from the same sample in a study of shared clonotypes between healthy human individuals. The data were produced by immunoSEQ multiplex PCR, yet TCRdb's version contains in-frame clones alone and is incomplete. The sample has approximately 2.3 million clones; 85% to 95% are singletons. The sample taken for sequencing was naive CD4+ T cells from PBMCs. Noted subset: CD45RA+ positively selected. The receptors shown here come from a man between 18 and 35 years old in good health. Some clones in this sample may be carry-over from other donors' samples.

The chain recombines TRBV6-1 with TRBJ2-1; a weak D match, TRBD2 (6 bases). The CDR3 is made up of 14 amino acids. With 6 bases removed from V and 9 bases from J, the gap between germline ends came to 18 bases. The germline V gene encodes CDR1 MNHNS and CDR2 SASEGT. The CDR3 spells CASSRLGFESEQFF. The CDR3 bases are TGTGCCAGCAGCAGACTAGGATTCGAGAGTGAGCAGTTCTTC.

The DNA for the CDR3 is TGTGCCAGCAGCTCTTCTATTAACACCGGGGAGCTGTTTTTT. Translating it yields CASSSSINTGELFF. The chain joins TRBV7-3 to TRBJ2-2; D gene uncertain. The V end lost 4 bases, the J end lost 2 bases, and 8 bases lay between the germline ends. The CDR3 is 14 residues long. Germline values: CDR1 SGHTA, CDR2 FQGTGA. Filled out from reference TRBV7-3 and TRBJ2-2, the complete variable domain reads GAGVSQTPSNKVTEKGKYVELRCDPISGHTALYWYRQSLGQGPEFLIYFQGTGAADDSGLPNDRFFAVRPEGSVSTLKIQRTERGDSAVYLCASSSSINTGELFFGEGSRLTVL.

The V and J genes are TRBV28 and TRBJ2-7; 10 bases are shared with TRBD1. V was pared by 6 bases and J by 2 bases, with 13 bases of the junction left unmatched. CDR1 is MDHEN and CDR2 is SYDVKM in the germline V gene. The CDR3 runs to 17 residues. This chain's CDR3 is CASRRPTGQGLPYEQYF. DNA of the CDR3: TGTGCCAGCAGGCGGCCCACGGGACAGGGGCTTCCCTACGAGCAGTACTTC.

The chain employs TRBV6-5 and TRBJ1-2; 7 bases match TRBD1. There are 13 residues in the CDR3. Per the germline V gene, CDR1 is MNHEY and CDR2 is SVGAGI. V was clipped by 8 bases and J by 4 bases; unmatched bases: 7. CDR3 loop: CASSQGGAYGYTF. DNA of the CDR3: TGTGCCAGCTCCCAGGGGGGCGCCTATGGCTACACCTTC.

For this clone: Different DNA sequences within this sample yield the same CDR3. This sequence joins TRBV27 and TRBJ2-7, with 7 bases that match TRBD2. Germline V gene data show CDR1 as MNHEY and CDR2 as SMNVEV (reference sequence). V was pared by 4 bases and J by 2 bases, with 2 bases of the junction left unmatched. The length of the CDR3 is 13 residues. The CDR3 sequence: CASSSSGPYEQYF. The CDR3 nucleotides are TGTGCCAGCAGTTCTAGCGGTCCCTACGAGCAGTACTTC.

The rearrangement uses TRBV7-3 and TRBJ2-2; 7 nucleotides agree with TRBD2. CDR3 length: 15 amino acids. V gave up 2 bases and J gave up 4 bases; unmatched junction bases: 4. The germline V gene encodes CDR1 SGHTA and CDR2 FQGTGA. The CDR3 sequence is CASSLGGRATGELFF. The CDR3 DNA reads as TGTGCCAGCAGCTTAGGTGGGAGGGCCACCGGGGAGCTGTTTTTT.

The gene calls are TRBV30 and TRBJ1-2, with a possible D match to TRBD1 (6 bases). Trimming stripped 4 bases from V and 6 bases from J, with 12 bases between. Germline V gives CDR1 GTSNPN, CDR2 SVGIG (reference sequence). This CDR3 region has 12 residues. The DNA of the CDR3 is TGTGCCTGGACAAAGGGGGGACATGGCTACACCTTC. Translating gives CAWTKGGHGYTF.

The rearrangement uses TRBV7-2 and TRBJ2-1; TRBD2 matches at 7 bases. CDR3 length equals 15 residues. J was trimmed by 6 bases and V by 5 bases; bases with no gene match: 10. CDR1 is SGHTA and CDR2 is FQGNSA in the germline V gene. This chain's CDR3 is CASSRTRPGSNEQFF. The CDR3 DNA follows: TGTGCCAGCAGCCGGACTAGACCAGGGTCCAATGAGCAGTTCTTC. Together with reference TRBV7-2 and TRBJ2-1, the CDR3 gives the full variable domain: GAGVSQSPSNKVTEKGKDVELRCDPISGHTALYWYRQSLGQGLEFLIYFQGNSAPDKSGLPSDRFSAERTGGSVSTLTIQRTQQEDSAVYLCASSRTRPGSNEQFFGPGTRLTVL.

The rearrangement links TRBV28 to TRBJ2-7, with D tentatively TRBD1 (5 bases). V was shortened by 5 bases and J by 2 bases, with 16 bases between the two germline ends. Germline CDR1 is MDHEN and CDR2 is SYDVKM. There are 15 residues in the CDR3. The CDR3 loop reads CASSQLGHIPYEQYF. CDR3 nucleotides: TGTGCCAGCAGTCAATTGGGGCATATCCCCTACGAGCAGTACTTC.

The chain employs TRBV6-1 and TRBJ2-1, with a weak D call TRBD1 (6 bases). The CDR3 extends over 16 amino acids. The V gene's germline CDR1 is MNHNS and CDR2 SASEGT. V was cut by 4 bases and J by 2 bases, with 15 bases left in between. The CDR3 DNA reads as TGTGCCAGCAGTGGAACGGGAAGGACAGCCTACAATGAGCAGTTCTTC. Translation gives CASSGTGRTAYNEQFF.

This clone has only one observation. The chain is built from TRBV9 and TRBJ2-3; possibly TRBD2 for D (5 bases). The germline V gene has CDR1 SGDLS and CDR2 YYNGEE. This CDR3 is 13 amino acids long. V lost 6 bases, J lost 5 bases, and 13 bases lay in between. CDR3 in amino acids: CASTQLGIDTQYF. In nucleotides, the CDR3 is TGTGCCAGCACCCAACTAGGGATAGATACGCAGTATTTT.

The chain has TRBV7-9 and TRBJ1-1; 9 bases match TRBD1. Germline V gives CDR1 SEHNR, CDR2 FQNEAQ (reference sequence). This CDR3 spans 14 amino acids. V lost 5 bases to trimming and J lost 11 bases; unmatched junction nucleotides: 12. The DNA of the CDR3 is TGTGCCAGCAGCCCTCCTGTCCCGGGACAGGGTGCTTTCTTT. This translates into CASSPPVPGQGAFF. Looking up the rest from reference TRBV7-9 and TRBJ1-1 gives the full variable domain: DTGVSQNPRHKITKRGQNVTFRCDPISEHNRLYWYRQTLGQGPEFLTYFQNEAQLEKSRLLSDRFSAERPKGSFSTLEIQRTEQGDSAMYLCASSPPVPGQGAFFGQGTRLTVV.

The CDR3 nucleotides are TGTGCCAGCAGCGAACGCACAGAGACCCAGTACTTC. Translating gives CASSERTETQYF. The chain links TRBV5-4 to TRBJ2-5; D remains unclear. The CDR3 totals 12 residues. V was clipped by 4 bases and J by 4 bases, with 8 bases between them. Germline CDR1 SGHNT, CDR2 YYREEE (reference sequence).

The chain carries TRBV7-4 and TRBJ2-7; 7 bases align to TRBD2. The ends lost 5 bases at V and 2 bases at J; junction bases unmatched: 12. The CDR3 length is 16 residues. Germline CDR1 is SGHVT and CDR2 is SQSDAQ. The CDR3 DNA follows: TGTGCCAGCAGCCCGGGGAGGGCTAGCCGAACCTACGAGCAGTACTTC. Translating gives CASSPGRASRTYEQYF.

The chain has TRBV27 and TRBJ2-1; 12 bases line up with TRBD2. Germline V lookup: CDR1 MNHEY, CDR2 SMNVEV (reference sequence). The ends lost 3 bases at V and 5 bases at J; junction bases unmatched: 2. This CDR3 comprises 15 residues. CDR3 nucleotide sequence: TGTGCCAGCAGTTTCGGACTAGCGGGAAACAATGAGCAGTTCTTC. Its protein product is CASSFGLAGNNEQFF.

On this clone itself: This specimen includes other DNA sequences encoding the same CDR3. V gene TRBV6-5 combines with J gene TRBJ2-3, with D maybe TRBD2 (6 bases). The V end was cut by 5 bases, the J end by 6 bases, with 9 bases between. CDR1 is MNHEY and CDR2 is SVGAGI in the germline V gene. The CDR3 is 12 residues long. The DNA for the CDR3 is TGTGCCAGCAGTACGAGCGGGGATACGCAGTATTTT. Translated: CASSTSGDTQYF.

The gene calls are TRBV7-9 and TRBJ1-2; tentatively, D is TRBD1 (5 bases). V lost 5 bases and J lost 1, with 11 bases in between. The CDR3 is 14 residues long. Per germline, CDR1 SEHNR and CDR2 FQNEAQ (reference sequence). The CDR3, as DNA: TGTGCCAGCAGCGCGTGGGGGGGTAACTATGGCTACACCTTC. Encoded protein: CASSAWGGNYGYTF.

This rearrangement joins TRBV9 to TRBJ1-1; 7 nucleotides align to TRBD1. This CDR3 spans 17 amino acids. Germline V gene data show CDR1 as SGDLS and CDR2 as YYNGEE. Trimming removed 0 bases from V and 4 bases from J; junction bases left unmatched: 12. CDR3 nucleotide sequence: TGTGCCAGCAGCGTAGTAAGAATCCGGGACAGAGGCACTGAAGCTTTCTTT. Residues: CASSVVRIRDRGTEAFF.

V gene TRBV11-2 combines with J gene TRBJ2-7; D gene unclear. Germline V gene lookup returns CDR1 SGHAT and CDR2 FQNNGV. Trimming left V 4 bases short and J 0 bases short, with 13 bases between. This CDR3 contains 15 residues. The CDR3 loop reads CASSYRRTPSYEQYF. As DNA, the CDR3 is TGTGCCAGCAGCTACCGACGGACCCCCTCCTACGAGCAGTACTTC.

The chain joins TRBV11-3 to TRBJ2-2, with a weak D call TRBD2 (6 bases). The CDR3 loop spans 16 amino acids. Germline CDR1 is SGHNT and CDR2 is YENEEA. The V gene lost 3 bases and the J gene lost 7 bases, with 18 bases spanning the gap. The CDR3 DNA follows: TGTGCCAGCAGCTTTAGAGCGGGCAAGAGGGACGGGGAGCTGTTTTTT. Encoded protein: CASSFRAGKRDGELFF.